This T cell receptor (beta chain) was recovered during a study of blood T cell repertoires in COVID-19. Study-level background: From the United States, Italy and Spain came samples of acute and convalescent COVID-19. Nucleic acid was either cDNA or gDNA, and it came from T cells, B-cell-depleted T cells, or PBMCs.

Measured with immunoSEQ multiplex PCR; TCRdb has only the in-frame clones, and not every one. The sample holds more than 9,500 clones, roughly 82% seen once. Trimming removed 5 bases at V and 1 base at J, with 9 bases between. Germline-derived CDR1 and CDR2 are SGHAT and FQDESV (reference sequence). There are 15 residues in the CDR3. V gene TRBV11-1 combines with J gene TRBJ2-6; D not resolved. Sequencing was carried out using peripheral blood. The sequence was collected from a human donor in a cohort sampled during active COVID-19. This CDR3 reads CASSPTESGANVLTF. The DNA of the CDR3 is TGTGCCAGCAGCCCGACGGAGTCTGGGGCCAACGTCCTGACTTTC.